This T cell receptor beta chain originates from a study of blood T cell repertoires in COVID-19. Looking at the study overall: The study drew acute and convalescent COVID-19 samples from the United States, Italy and Spain. Sources were T cells, B-cell-depleted T cells, or PBMCs; the material itself was cDNA or gDNA.

This table comes from immunoSEQ multiplex PCR, and its TCRdb copy is limited to in-frame clones, with some not included. This table has about 260,000 clones, over 75% appearing once. The CDR3 is made up of 14 amino acids. Sequencing input: peripheral blood. The source of this sequence is a human donor in a cohort sampled during active COVID-19. This chain joins TRBV21-1 and TRBJ2-7; the D call TRBD2 from the table was never checked on the DNA. TRBV21-1 is a known pseudogene. This chain's CDR3 is CAGVFGLACYEQYF. CDR3 sequence (DNA): TGTGCCGGGGTATTCGGACTAGCGTGTTACGAGCAGTACTTC.